Listed here are 9 T cell receptor beta chains from one sample, sequenced in a study of T cells in Graves' hyperthyroidism and ophthalmopathy. Amplification targeted TCR beta CDR3 regions from RNA transcripts. HTBI primers were the set used in a first-round RT-PCR of the TCR CDR3. TCRdb independently ran MiXCR on the multiplex PCR reads; one entry per CDR3 protein. The repertoire holds about 640,000 distinct CDR3 sequences, roughly 20% seen once, with roughly 30% in the top ten. Material for sequencing was blood. These receptors all stem from a man aged 30-40 years with Graves' ophthalmopathy.

The genes are TRBV19 and TRBJ2-1; 16 bases map to TRBD2. Per the germline V gene, CDR1 is LNHDA and CDR2 is SQIVND (reference sequence). The CDR3 consists of 15 residues. Trimming removed 9 bases from V and 7 bases from J; junction bases left unmatched: 6. The CDR3 nucleotides read TGTGCCAGGGGACTAGCGGGAGGGCCGGAGAATGAGCAGTTCTTC. Its translation: CARGLAGGPENEQFF.

This chain uses TRBV14 with TRBJ1-6; D remains unclear. The CDR3 runs 13 residues. CDR1 SGHDN and CDR2 FVKESK come from the germline V gene. Trimming left V 3 bases short and J 6 bases short, with 6 bases between. The CDR3 is CASSQQFNSPLHF. Written as DNA, the CDR3 is TGTGCCAGCAGCCAGCAATTTAATTCACCCCTCCACTTT.

The table lists this clonotype with a few counts. J is TRBJ1-5 and V is TRBV4-1, with TRBD1 identical over 7 bases. The trim removed 1 base at V and 2 bases at J, leaving 5 bases unmatched. The V gene's germline CDR1 is MGHRA and CDR2 YSYEKL. This CDR3 is built from 16 residues. In nucleotides, the CDR3 is TGCGCCAGCAGCCAAGTCCAGGGGGATGGCAATCAGCCCCAGCATTTT. As protein: CASSQVQGDGNQPQHF.

CDR3 loop: CASEQSTGELFF. The CDR3 DNA is TGTGCCAGTGAGCAGTCAACCGGGGAGCTGTTTTTT. The chain combines TRBV2 with TRBJ2-2; D gene unclear. Germline CDR1 and CDR2: SNHLY and FYNNEI. The ends were cut back, 9 bases at V and 5 bases at J, with 10 bases in the middle. The CDR3 runs 12 residues.

The chain combines TRBV4-1 with TRBJ1-4, with unresolved D. CDR3 length: 16 amino acids. The V gene lost 1 base and the J gene lost 0 bases, with 9 bases spanning the gap. Germline V gene sequence: CDR1 MGHRA, CDR2 YSYEKL. The CDR3 region is CASSQVRITTNEKLFF. CDR3 coding DNA: TGCGCCAGCAGCCAAGTGAGGATTACAACTAATGAAAAACTGTTTTTT.

Many counts were recorded for this clonotype. The V and J genes are TRBV11-2 and TRBJ2-2, with 7 positions matching TRBD1. The CDR3 is 17 residues long. The junction had 14 bases not matched to a gene; V was cut back by 6 bases and J by 4 bases. Germline V lookup: CDR1 SGHAT, CDR2 FQNNGV. The CDR3 protein is CASRRPGQTSGTGELFF. The CDR3 nucleotides read TGTGCCAGCAGACGCCCGGGACAGACTTCGGGCACCGGGGAGCTGTTTTTT.

V usage is TRBV4-3 and J usage is TRBJ2-7; TRBD2 agrees at 9 bases. V lost 0 bases to trimming and J lost 4 bases; unmatched junction nucleotides: 7. The CDR3 extends over 16 amino acids. In germline, CDR1 is LGHNA, CDR2 YSLEER. CDR3 protein: CASSQDVSGRPYEQYF. CDR3 nucleotide sequence: TGCGCCAGCAGCCAAGATGTTAGCGGGAGACCTTACGAGCAGTACTTC.

This clonotype appeared many times. The chain joins TRBV15 to TRBJ2-7; D perhaps matches TRBD1 (6 bases). The CDR3 has 14 amino acids. Germline CDR1 is LNHNV and CDR2 is YYDKDF (reference sequence). Between the trimmed V and J ends, which lost 9 bases and 1 base, there was a span of 16 bases. CDR3 in amino acids: CATSPGTFSYEQYF. In DNA, the CDR3 is TGTGCCACATCTCCCGGGACATTTTCCTACGAGCAGTACTTC.

The chain is built from TRBV4-1 and TRBJ1-2; TRBD1 might be the D (6 bases). Germline V lookup: CDR1 MGHRA, CDR2 YSYEKL. The ends were cut back, 1 base at V and 6 bases at J, with 12 bases in the middle. The CDR3 spans 14 residues. Here the CDR3 reads CASSQGTAGDGYTF. The CDR3 DNA sequence: TGCGCCAGCAGCCAAGGGACAGCCGGGGATGGCTACACCTTC.